Below are 27 T cell receptor beta chains sequenced from a single sample in a study of CD8+ T cells in alopecia areata (dated by TCRdb to 2017 to 2018). The protocol used for the library was the immunoSEQ multiplex PCR assay. For TCR sequencing, RNA was extracted from every sample and reverse transcribed into cDNA to serve as template. TCRdb limited this immuneACCESS table to in-frame rearrangements with V and J called. A share of clones is missing; checked studies link under half to unresolved V genes, and the rest is unexplained. The sample table holds some 120,000 clones, of which about 50% were seen once. The ten largest clones represent over 9.5% of the sample. Sequencing input: NKG2D-low CD8+ T cells sorted from blood. The intended sense of this specimen's cell subset or site label: sorted CD8+ NKG2D-low blood T cells. The receptors shown here come from a human donor with alopecia areata.

This clone was seen only a few times. The CDR3 protein is CSVQGAPGELFF. Written as DNA, the CDR3 is TGCAGCGTTCAGGGAGCCCCCGGGGAGCTGTTTTTT. The chain joins TRBV29-1 to TRBJ2-2; perhaps D is TRBD1 or TRBD2 (5 bases each). Trimming cost V 5 bases and J 6 bases, with 10 bases left between them. Germline CDR1 SQVTM, CDR2 ANQGSEA. This CDR3 contains 12 residues.

This clone was found a few times. V gene TRBV29-1 combines with J gene TRBJ2-3, with D uncertain. CDR1 and CDR2 from the germline V gene are SQVTM and ANQGSEA. This CDR3 comprises 16 residues. Between the trimmed V and J ends, which lost 7 bases and 0 bases, there was a span of 20 bases. CDR3 in DNA: TGCAGCGCTGACGATCTAGAGGCTACTAGCACAGATACGCAGTATTTT. Protein product: CSADDLEATSTDTQYF.

CDR3 residues: CASSHTGVADERQQETQYF. CDR3 sequence (DNA): TGTGCCAGCAGCCACACCGGGGTGGCGGACGAGCGACAACAAGAGACCCAGTACTTC. The chain carries TRBV7-9 and TRBJ2-5, with D maybe TRBD2 (5 bases). V gave up 5 bases and J gave up 2 bases, with 27 bases separating them. From germline, CDR1 is SEHNR and CDR2 FQNEAQ (reference sequence). The CDR3 contains 19 residues. Looking up the rest from reference TRBV7-9 and TRBJ2-5 gives the full variable domain: DTGVSQNPRHKITKRGQNVTFRCDPISEHNRLYWYRQTLGQGPEFLTYFQNEAQLEKSRLLSDRFSAERPKGSFSTLEIQRTEQGDSAMYLCASSHTGVADERQQETQYFGPGTRLLVL.

The chain combines TRBV7-2 with TRBJ2-1; 11 nucleotides agree with TRBD2. Germline V gives CDR1 SGHTA, CDR2 FQGNSA. V trimming: 0 bases; J trimming: 6 bases; junction bases outside the gene matches: 16. The CDR3 consists of 20 residues. The CDR3 here is CASSLAGGLAGLSPVNEQFF. The CDR3 coding sequence is TGTGCCAGCAGCTTAGCCGGCGGACTAGCGGGCCTCTCTCCGGTCAATGAGCAGTTCTTC.

The rearrangement joins TRBV29-1 to TRBJ2-2; D is perhaps TRBD1 (6 bases). V dropped 7 bases and J dropped 6 bases, with 9 bases sitting between them. Germline V CDR1 and CDR2: SQVTM, ANQGSEA. The CDR3 totals 11 residues. The CDR3 bases are TGCAGCGCGTACAGGGCCGGGGAGCTGTTTTTT. This sequence encodes CSAYRAGELFF.

This sequence joins TRBV29-1 and TRBJ1-5; D call uncertain. CDR1 and CDR2 (germline): SQVTM, ANQGSEA. The CDR3 has 13 residues. V was shortened by 6 bases and J by 2 bases, with 11 bases between the two germline ends. The CDR3 region has the DNA TGCAGCGTGGGTGGTGTCCGCAATCAGCCCCAGCATTTT. Translation gives CSVGGVRNQPQHF.

This rearrangement joins TRBV27 to TRBJ1-1; D is uncertain. Per germline, CDR1 MNHEY and CDR2 SMNVEV (reference sequence). This CDR3 region has 14 residues. The V and J ends lost 4 bases and 10 bases respectively, with 19 bases between them. The CDR3 is CASSSSRHQWGAFF. The CDR3, as DNA: TGTGCCAGCAGTTCTTCCAGACACCAATGGGGAGCTTTCTTT.

This clone has just one count. This chain links TRBV30 with TRBJ2-5; a weak D match, TRBD1 (5 bases). This CDR3 contains 14 residues. V was pared by 1 base and J by 1 base, with 10 bases between. Germline V gene data show CDR1 as GTSNPN and CDR2 as SVGIG (reference sequence). The CDR3 reads CAWSDRQTQETQYF. The DNA of the CDR3 is TGTGCCTGGAGTGACCGACAGACCCAAGAGACCCAGTACTTC.

The chain recombines TRBV29-1 with TRBJ2-3, with a weak D call TRBD1 (5 bases). Germline-derived CDR1 and CDR2 are SQVTM and ANQGSEA. This CDR3 contains 13 residues. V gave up 3 bases and J gave up 2 bases, with 9 bases separating them. CDR3 loop: CSVEAGYTDTQYF. The CDR3 nucleotides are TGCAGCGTTGAGGCAGGGTACACAGATACGCAGTATTTT.

V usage is TRBV4-3 and J usage is TRBJ2-1; the match to TRBD1 covers 7 bases. Germline values: CDR1 LGHNA, CDR2 YSLEER. The J segment lost 10 bases and the V segment lost 2 bases, leaving 14 bases of the junction unmatched. The CDR3 contains 16 residues. In DNA, the CDR3 is TGCGCCAGCAGCCAACCACCCTACGAGACAGGGCACGAGCAGTTCTTC. Translating it yields CASSQPPYETGHEQFF.

This chain uses TRBV29-1 with TRBJ1-1; D unclear. Germline values: CDR1 SQVTM, CDR2 ANQGSEA. V lost 7 bases and J lost 2, with 8 bases in between. The CDR3 is 11 amino acids. CDR3 sequence reads: CSAYHNTEAFF. The CDR3 DNA sequence: TGCAGCGCCTACCACAACACTGAAGCTTTCTTT.

The chain recombines TRBV30 with TRBJ2-7; no reliable D call. Per germline, CDR1 GTSNPN and CDR2 SVGIG (reference sequence). This CDR3 region has 11 residues. V lost 3 bases, J lost 3 bases, and 6 bases lay in between. The CDR3 here is CAWRESYEQYF. CDR3 nucleotide sequence: TGTGCCTGGAGGGAGAGCTACGAGCAGTACTTC.

This clone was picked up a small number of times. CDR3 loop: CASSQGLEETQYF. In DNA, the CDR3 is TGTGCCAGCAGCCAAGGACTAGAAGAGACCCAGTACTTC. This chain joins TRBV7-9 and TRBJ2-5; 7 bases agree with TRBD2. Germline assignment: CDR1 SEHNR and CDR2 FQNEAQ (reference sequence). With V trimmed by 5 bases and J by 3 bases, 3 bases remained unmatched. CDR3 size: 13 residues.

As regards this clone: The sample has other DNA sequences that encode this CDR3 too. The V gene is TRBV29-1, the J gene TRBJ2-7, with 8 bases that match TRBD1. The CDR3 is 13 residues long. Germline CDR1 SQVTM, CDR2 ANQGSEA. After removal of 5 bases from V and 1 base from J, the junction contained 4 bases not matched to a gene. The CDR3 is CSVRTGSSYEQYF. The CDR3 region has the DNA TGCAGCGTTCGGACAGGGAGTTCCTACGAGCAGTACTTC.

The chain combines TRBV30 with TRBJ2-3; D gene ambiguous. The CDR3 contains 13 residues. Germline values: CDR1 GTSNPN, CDR2 SVGIG (reference sequence). V dropped 1 base and J dropped 2 bases, with 7 bases sitting between them. This chain's CDR3 is CAWSDQATDTQYF. The CDR3 DNA follows: TGTGCCTGGAGTGACCAGGCCACAGATACGCAGTATTTT. Using reference TRBV30 and TRBJ2-3 for the parts outside the CDR3, the full variable domain is SQTIHQWPATLVQPVGSPLSLECTVEGTSNPNLYWYRQAAGRGLQLLFYSVGIGQISSEVPQNLSASRPQDRQFILSSKKLLLSDSGFYLCAWSDQATDTQYFGPGTRLTVL.

This sequence joins TRBV5-1 and TRBJ2-5; 9 bases are a match to TRBD1. The CDR3 sequence is 15 residues long. Per germline, CDR1 SGHRS and CDR2 YFSETQ. The V and J ends lost 5 bases and 4 bases, in that order; junction bases with no gene match: 9. CDR3 in amino acids: CASSHHGTGRETQYF. DNA for the CDR3: TGCGCCAGCAGTCACCACGGGACAGGGCGAGAGACCCAGTACTTC.

This clone has a handful of counts. This chain links TRBV29-1 with TRBJ2-7; 9 nucleotides agree with TRBD1. In germline, CDR1 is SQVTM, CDR2 ANQGSEA. V was pared by 7 bases and J by 2 bases, with 6 bases of the junction left unmatched. The CDR3 length is 13 residues. This CDR3 reads CSAGTGTAYEQYF. The DNA for the CDR3 is TGCAGCGCCGGGACAGGGACAGCCTACGAGCAGTACTTC.

This clone occurred a few times. The chain employs TRBV29-1 and TRBJ2-1; D might be TRBD2 (5 bases). CDR3 length: 16 amino acids. Germline V lookup: CDR1 SQVTM, CDR2 ANQGSEA. Trimming removed 7 bases at V and 2 bases at J, with 21 bases between. This chain's CDR3 is CSGTGIYGIAYNEQFF. As DNA, the CDR3 is TGCAGCGGAACTGGTATTTACGGGATTGCCTACAATGAGCAGTTCTTC.

This chain links TRBV2 with TRBJ1-2; D remains ambiguous. Germline CDR1 SNHLY, CDR2 FYNNEI. The germline V and J ends were trimmed by 6 bases and 2 bases, with 10 bases remaining between them. This CDR3 comprises 13 residues. CDR3 nucleotide sequence: TGTGCCAGCAGCTCCAAATTAAACTATGGCTACACCTTC. Translating it yields CASSSKLNYGYTF.

This clone was counted only a few times. The rearrangement joins TRBV2 to TRBJ2-1, with 8 bases that match TRBD2. The germline V gene has CDR1 SNHLY and CDR2 FYNNEI. V gave up 10 bases and J gave up 4 bases; unmatched junction bases: 12. The length of the CDR3 is 15 residues. The CDR3: CATDRGSGMYNEQFF. In DNA form, the CDR3 reads TGTGCCACCGATAGAGGTAGCGGGATGTACAATGAGCAGTTCTTC.

This clone was seen a few times. The chain has TRBV19 and TRBJ1-5, with TRBD1 identical over 10 bases. Germline CDR1 and CDR2: LNHDA and SQIVND (reference sequence). V was pared by 6 bases and J by 0 bases, with 8 bases of the junction left unmatched. The CDR3 runs to 17 residues. This chain's CDR3 is CASRPGTGAYSNQPQHF. Here the CDR3 DNA reads TGTGCCAGTAGACCCGGGACAGGGGCTTATAGCAATCAGCCCCAGCATTTT.

This clone has just a few counts. The CDR3 coding sequence is TGTGCCAGCAGCCAAGTTCAGGGCTTCTCTAGGGAAGCTTTCTTT. Its protein is CASSQVQGFSREAFF. The gene calls are TRBV14 and TRBJ1-1; TRBD1 might be the D (5 bases). Germline CDR1 reads SGHDN; CDR2 reads FVKESK. The CDR3 extends over 15 amino acids. V lost 1 base to trimming and J lost 8 bases, with 17 bases between them. The full variable domain, completed using reference TRBV14 and TRBJ1-1, is EAGVTQFPSHSVIEKGQTVTLRCDPISGHDNLYWYRRVMGKEIKFLLHFVKESKQDESGMPNNRFLAERTGGTYSTLKVQPAELEDSGVYFCASSQVQGFSREAFFGQGTRLTVV.

The chain carries TRBV5-6 and TRBJ2-5, with D unresolved. CDR1 and CDR2 (germline): SGHDT, YYEEEE. The CDR3 length is 14 residues. V was cut by 0 bases and J by 2 bases, with 8 bases left in between. As DNA, the CDR3 is TGTGCCAGCAGCTTGGTCGGCCAACAAGAGACCCAGTACTTC. Translating gives CASSLVGQQETQYF.

This sequence joins TRBV29-1 and TRBJ2-7; a weak D match, TRBD1 (6 bases). CDR3 length: 15 residues. CDR1 and CDR2 from the germline V gene are SQVTM and ANQGSEA. V was clipped by 0 bases and J by 3 bases, with 15 bases between them. The CDR3 DNA reads TGCAGCGTTGAAGATCGTGGGGGCCCTGACTACGAGCAGTACTTC. Translation gives CSVEDRGGPDYEQYF.

The V and J genes are TRBV7-6 and TRBJ2-2; D unclear. The germline V and J ends were trimmed by 0 bases and 7 bases, with 3 bases remaining between them. CDR1 and CDR2 from the germline V gene are SGHVS and FNYEAQ. The CDR3 spans 12 residues. CDR3 nucleotide sequence: TGTGCCAGCAGCTTAGCTCACGGGGAGCTGTTTTTT. This translates into CASSLAHGELFF.

V gene TRBV29-1 combines with J gene TRBJ2-1, with D tentatively TRBD1 (5 bases). The CDR3 runs to 11 residues. Looked up from germline, CDR1 is SQVTM and CDR2 is ANQGSEA. V was trimmed by 7 bases and J by 4 bases, leaving 8 bases between them. CDR3 sequence: CSAREYNEQFF. CDR3 bases: TGCAGCGCCAGGGAATACAATGAGCAGTTCTTC.

This clone appeared a few times. J is TRBJ2-5 and V is TRBV11-2; 8 bases match TRBD2. The V gene's germline CDR1 is SGHAT and CDR2 FQNNGV. The CDR3 spans 14 residues. The trim removed 3 bases at V and 7 bases at J, leaving 7 bases unmatched. Written as DNA, the CDR3 is TGTGCCAGCAGCTTGCCACGGGGGGGAGCGACCCAGTACTTC. This translates into CASSLPRGGATQYF.